Listed here are 21 T cell receptor beta chains from one sample, sequenced in a study of T-cell memory formation after mild COVID-19 (dated by TCRdb to the early 2020s). Library method: 5' RACE. Data came from an Illumina NovaSeq 6000. TCRdb's own reprocessing of the public reads used fastp at Q25 and MiXCR and kept productive beta chains. CDR3 protein duplicates are merged, each entry listing the most common genes and DNA. In all, the sample holds around 320,000 distinct CDR3 sequences, and 28% of those were seen once. The ten largest clones add up to approximately 12% of the sample. Sequencing input: PBMCs or a T cell subset sorted from them (not recorded which). These receptors came from an adult woman who had mild COVID-19 (a few samples of this study predate the infection). The sample titles of this study are shuffled in the database, so cell type and time point are left out; the donor was told from shared clones.

The chain carries TRBV2 and TRBJ2-7, with 10 positions matching TRBD1. Germline CDR1 reads SNHLY; CDR2 reads FYNNEI. V lost 6 bases and J lost 1; bases outside the gene matches: 3. The CDR3 has 14 amino acids. CDR3 DNA: TGTGCCAGCAGCGAGGACAGGGGGTCCTACGAGCAGTACTTC. Translated: CASSEDRGSYEQYF.

The chain couples TRBV20-1 to TRBJ1-1; 7 nucleotides match TRBD1. The ends lost 5 bases at V and 2 bases at J; junction bases unmatched: 8. Germline loops: CDR1 DFQATT, CDR2 SNEGSKA (reference sequence). This CDR3 is 14 amino acids long. The CDR3 protein is CSAARDRVNTEAFF. CDR3 in DNA: TGCAGTGCTGCCCGTGACAGGGTTAACACTGAAGCTTTCTTT.

The chain uses TRBV11-2 and TRBJ2-2; 8 bases fit TRBD2. V dropped 5 bases and J dropped 6; count of bases not matched to a gene: 8. This CDR3 contains 15 residues. Germline V gene lookup returns CDR1 SGHAT and CDR2 FQNNGV. Here the CDR3 DNA reads TGTGCCAGCAGCCCAAAGCGGGGGTTTCCCGGGGAGCTGTTTTTT. Its protein is CASSPKRGFPGELFF.

This clonotype has a handful of counts. This chain connects TRBV20-1 to TRBJ2-7; a weak D match, TRBD2 (5 bases). This CDR3 is built from 14 residues. Germline V lookup: CDR1 DFQATT, CDR2 SNEGSKA (reference sequence). V was clipped by 0 bases and J by 3 bases, with 12 bases between them. The CDR3 nucleotides are TGCAGTGCTAGAGATGGGAGCTGGGGCTACGAGCAGTACTTC. Translated, it gives CSARDGSWGYEQYF.

The chain employs TRBV7-9 and TRBJ2-2; maybe TRBD1 (6 bases). The ends were cut back, 3 bases at V and 5 bases at J, with 10 bases in the middle. In germline, CDR1 is SEHNR, CDR2 FQNEAQ (reference sequence). This CDR3 is built from 14 residues. The CDR3 loop is CASSLSQGTGELFF. The CDR3 DNA is TGTGCCAGCAGCTTGAGCCAGGGGACCGGGGAGCTGTTTTTT. Complete variable domain (other parts from reference TRBV7-9 and TRBJ2-2): DTGVSQNPRHKITKRGQNVTFRCDPISEHNRLYWYRQTLGQGPEFLTYFQNEAQLEKSRLLSDRFSAERPKGSFSTLEIQRTEQGDSAMYLCASSLSQGTGELFFGEGSRLTVL.

The chain has TRBV18 and TRBJ1-2; TRBD1 aligns across 7 bases. J gave up 6 bases and V 5 bases, and 6 bases lay outside the gene matches. Germline lookup yields CDR1 KGHSH and CDR2 LQKENI. This CDR3 contains 13 residues. The CDR3, as DNA: TGTGCCAGCTCAGAGACAGGGTATGATGGCTACACCTTC. Translation: CASSETGYDGYTF. The variable domain in full, with the rest retrieved from reference TRBV18 and TRBJ1-2, is NAGVMQNPRHLVRRRGQEARLRCSPMKGHSHVYWYRQLPEEGLKFMVYLQKENIIDESGMPKERFSAEFPKEGPSILRIQQVVRGDSAAYFCASSETGYDGYTFGSGTRLTVV.

The chain uses TRBV6-2 or TRBV6-3 and TRBJ1-5, with D maybe TRBD1 (6 bases). The V end lost 2 bases, the J end lost 0 bases, and 14 bases lay between the germline ends. This CDR3 is 17 amino acids long. Germline CDR1 and CDR2: MNHEY and SVGEGT. CDR3 loop: CASSYATGINSNQPQHF. CDR3 sequence (DNA): TGTGCCAGCAGTTACGCGACAGGAATCAATAGCAATCAGCCCCAGCATTTT.

This clonotype was seen just once. A read error may produce the germline difference seen at one junction end. This chain joins TRBV9 and TRBJ2-3; TRBD2 matches at 9 bases. Germline values: CDR1 SGDLS, CDR2 YYNGEE. This CDR3 is 15 amino acids long. The CDR3 DNA sequence: TGTGACAGCAGCGCCAGCGGGAGGAGCACAGATACGCAGTATTTT. This codes for CDSSASGRSTDTQYF.

V and J are TRBV7-9 and TRBJ1-1; no clear D. This CDR3 has 14 amino acids. The V end was cut by 4 bases, the J end by 1 base, with 10 bases between. The germline V gene has CDR1 SEHNR and CDR2 FQNEAQ (reference sequence). The CDR3, as DNA: TGTGCCAGCAGCTCGTCGACCCCGAACACTGAAGCTTTCTTT. Protein: CASSSSTPNTEAFF. The full variable domain, completed using reference TRBV7-9 and TRBJ1-1, is DTGVSQNPRHKITKRGQNVTFRCDPISEHNRLYWYRQTLGQGPEFLTYFQNEAQLEKSRLLSDRFSAERPKGSFSTLEIQRTEQGDSAMYLCASSSSTPNTEAFFGQGTRLTVV.

The rearrangement links TRBV25-1 to TRBJ1-2, with a tentative D call TRBD1 (5 bases). CDR1 MGHDK and CDR2 SYGVNS come from the germline V gene. The CDR3 is 15 residues long. V was shortened by 2 bases and J by 0 bases, with 10 bases between the two germline ends. The DNA of the CDR3 is TGTGCCAGCAGTGAACGGGGCACCCCTAACTATGGCTACACCTTC. Residues: CASSERGTPNYGYTF.

This clonotype was found a few times. V gene TRBV20-1 combines with J gene TRBJ2-3, with TRBD1 matching 9 bases. The length of the CDR3 is 15 residues. Germline lookup yields CDR1 DFQATT and CDR2 SNEGSKA (reference sequence). Trimming took 1 base from V and 3 from J; bases not matched to a gene: 5. CDR3 sequence: CSARVTQGATDTQYF. The CDR3 coding sequence is TGCAGTGCTAGAGTAACACAGGGGGCAACAGATACGCAGTATTTT.

About this clonotype: Compared with germline, one end of the junction differs, possibly owing to a read error. The chain joins TRBV7-9 to TRBJ1-2; 9 nucleotides match TRBD1. Germline CDR1 and CDR2: SEHNR and FQNEAQ (reference sequence). The CDR3 covers 13 residues. CDR3 in amino acids: CAGSVQGAVGYTF. CDR3 nucleotides: TGTGCCGGCAGCGTACAGGGGGCGGTCGGCTACACCTTC.

This clonotype appeared a few times. The rearrangement links TRBV24-1 to TRBJ1-1, with TRBD1 as a possible D gene (6 bases). Per the germline V gene, CDR1 is KGHDR and CDR2 is SFDVKD. The CDR3 spans 13 residues. Trimming removed 7 bases at V and 4 bases at J, with 12 bases between. The CDR3 DNA reads TGTGCCACCAGAGGTGTGGGGGCCACTGAAGCTTTCTTT. Amino acids: CATRGVGATEAFF.

The rearrangement links TRBV5-1 to TRBJ2-6; D might be TRBD1 (5 bases). Per the germline V gene, CDR1 is SGHRS and CDR2 is YFSETQ. V was trimmed by 3 bases and J by 4 bases, leaving 17 bases between them. The CDR3 is 17 residues long. CDR3 residues: CASSSQTQGGGANVLTF. In DNA form, the CDR3 reads TGCGCCAGCAGCTCGCAAACGCAGGGCGGCGGGGCCAACGTCCTGACTTTC.

The genes are TRBV18 and TRBJ1-5; a possible D gene is TRBD1 (5 bases). There are 18 residues in the CDR3. V was pared by 1 base and J by 0 bases, with 16 bases between. Germline values: CDR1 KGHSH, CDR2 LQKENI. The CDR3 reads CASSPLIQGEYSNQPQHF. The CDR3 nucleotides are TGTGCCAGCTCACCACTTATCCAGGGAGAGTATAGCAATCAGCCCCAGCATTTT.

J is TRBJ2-5 and V is TRBV5-1; D is possibly TRBD1 (5 bases). Germline assignment: CDR1 SGHRS and CDR2 YFSETQ. V was clipped by 4 bases and J by 3 bases, with 13 bases between them. This CDR3 comprises 14 residues. CDR3 DNA sequence: TGCGCCAGCAGCCAGGGTAGAGGTAAAGAGACCCAGTACTTC. This gives the protein CASSQGRGKETQYF. Full variable domain (outside the CDR3, taken from reference TRBV5-1 and TRBJ2-5): KAGVTQTPRYLIKTRGQQVTLSCSPISGHRSVSWYQQTPGQGLQFLFEYFSETQRNKGNFPGRFSGRQFSNSRSEMNVSTLELGDSALYLCASSQGRGKETQYFGPGTRLLVL.

The chain links TRBV27 to TRBJ2-3, with 10 bases identical to TRBD2. Germline V CDR1 and CDR2: MNHEY, SMNVEV (reference sequence). V lost 4 bases to trimming and J lost 3 bases; unmatched junction nucleotides: 7. The CDR3 runs 16 residues. Here the CDR3 reads CASSSLAGAGTDTQYF. Written as DNA, the CDR3 is TGTGCCAGCAGTTCCCTAGCGGGAGCGGGAACAGATACGCAGTATTTT.

The rearrangement links TRBV7-2 to TRBJ2-7; possibly TRBD1 for D (6 bases). The CDR3 is 15 amino acids. Trimming took off 5 bases at V and 2 bases at J, with 16 bases between the two ends. The germline CDR1 and CDR2 sequences are SGHTA and FQGNSA. Written as DNA, the CDR3 is TGTGCCAGCAGCCCTCAACAGGGTGCAACCTACGAGCAGTACTTC. Translating it yields CASSPQQGATYEQYF.

The chain joins TRBV13 to TRBJ2-1; a possible D gene is TRBD1 (6 bases). V dropped 0 bases and J dropped 0 bases, with 12 bases sitting between them. This CDR3 spans 17 amino acids. CDR1 and CDR2 (germline): PRHDT, FYEKMQ (reference sequence). The CDR3 protein is CASSLGRDTSSYNEQFF. The CDR3 bases are TGTGCCAGCAGCTTAGGCCGGGACACCTCCTCCTACAATGAGCAGTTCTTC. The full variable domain, with the rest looked up from reference TRBV13 and TRBJ2-1, is AAGVIQSPRHLIKEKRETATLKCYPIPRHDTVYWYQQGPGQDPQFLISFYEKMQSDKGSIPDRFSAQQFSDYHSELNMSSLELGDSALYFCASSLGRDTSSYNEQFFGPGTRLTVL.

In DNA, the CDR3 is TGTGCCAGCAGTTACGCGGGGGGCATTAGTACCGGGGAGCTGTTTTTT. It specifies CASSYAGGISTGELFF. V and J are TRBV7-9 and TRBJ2-2, with TRBD2 matching 8 bases. The CDR3 length is 16 residues. With V trimmed by 6 bases and J by 5 bases, 11 bases remained unmatched. Germline CDR1 reads SEHNR; CDR2 reads FQNEAQ (reference sequence).

This clonotype was seen more than once but under ten times. The chain couples TRBV30 to TRBJ2-7; TRBD2 aligns across 9 bases. Looked up from germline, CDR1 is GTSNPN and CDR2 is SVGIG (reference sequence). The CDR3 runs to 13 residues. The V and J ends lost 3 bases and 4 bases, in that order; junction bases with no gene match: 4. The CDR3 region is CAWRGTSRYEQYF. As DNA, the CDR3 is TGTGCCTGGAGGGGGACTAGCAGATACGAGCAGTACTTC.